This T cell receptor (beta chain) came from a study of blood T cell repertoires in COVID-19. Study as a whole: Nucleic acid was either cDNA or gDNA, and it came from T cells, B-cell-depleted T cells, or PBMCs.

Clones were sequenced by immunoSEQ multiplex PCR, and TCRdb holds only the in-frame ones, with some missing. Here the sample spans fewer than 90,000 clones, 65% to 85% being singletons. Patients at the Seattle site were enrolled during active infection and followed longitudinally. Specimen: peripheral blood. The origin of this receptor is a man between 65 and 85 years old with COVID-19, enrolled during active disease.

The CDR3 sequence is CASRRGQGGGGPNSPLHF. In DNA form, the CDR3 reads TGTGCCAGCAGACGAGGACAGGGGGGCGGCGGCCCTAATTCACCCCTCCACTTT. The rearrangement joins TRBV28 to TRBJ1-6; TRBD1 aligns across 10 bases. Losses at the gene ends were 6 bases for V and 6 bases for J; bases not matched to a gene: 14. The germline V gene has CDR1 MDHEN and CDR2 SYDVKM. There are 18 residues in the CDR3. Using reference TRBV28 and TRBJ1-6 for the parts outside the CDR3, the full variable domain is DVKVTQSSRYLVKRTGEKVFLECVQDMDHENMFWYRQDPGLGLRLIYFSYDVKMKEKGDIPEGYSVSREKKERFSLILESASTNQTSMYLCASRRGQGGGGPNSPLHFGNGTRLTVT.